Shown below are 16 T cell receptor beta chains from a single sample sequenced in a study of T-cell memory formation after mild COVID-19. TCRdb re-called the 5' RACE reads with MiXCR, one entry per CDR3 protein. The sample yields about 470,000 distinct CDR3 sequences, 15% to 20% seen once. Source material: PBMCs or a T cell subset sorted from them (not recorded which). Receptor source: an adult woman who had mild COVID-19 (a few samples of this study predate the infection). Cell type and time point are not known.

The table lists this clonotype with a few counts. The chain links TRBV21-1 to TRBJ2-1. TRBV21-1 is a pseudogene. The CDR3 is 12 amino acids. CDR3 loop: CASSKVENEQFF. DNA for the CDR3: TGTGCCAGCAGCAAAGTAGAGAATGAGCAGTTCTTC.

This clonotype has just a few counts. The chain links TRBV5-1 to TRBJ1-1; unclear D gene. V lost 4 bases, J lost 5 bases, and 9 bases lay in between. The CDR3 covers 12 residues. Germline assignment: CDR1 SGHRS and CDR2 YFSETQ. The CDR3 is CASSTRGTEAFF. The DNA for the CDR3 is TGCGCCAGCAGCACCCGCGGGACTGAAGCTTTCTTT.

The CDR3 DNA sequence: TGCAGTGCTAGAGGCCCGGACAGCTACAATGAGCAGTTCTTC. Its translation: CSARGPDSYNEQFF. The rearrangement uses TRBV20-1 and TRBJ2-1; tentatively, D is TRBD1 (6 bases). V was shortened by 1 base and J by 3 bases, with 10 bases between the two germline ends. CDR3 length: 14 amino acids. The germline CDR1 and CDR2 sequences are DFQATT and SNEGSKA (reference sequence).

This sequence joins TRBV12-3 or TRBV12-4 and TRBJ2-5, with TRBD1 matching over 7 bases. This CDR3 region has 15 residues. V lost 2 bases to trimming and J lost 1 base; unmatched junction nucleotides: 4. CDR3 nucleotides: TGTGCCAGCAGTTTATTAGGGGGCCTCCAAGAGACCCAGTACTTC. Encoded protein: CASSLLGGLQETQYF.

This rearrangement joins TRBV5-1 to TRBJ2-1, with a weak D call TRBD1 (5 bases). The CDR3 consists of 14 residues. Trimming removed 7 bases at V and 5 bases at J, with 16 bases between. Germline CDR1 is SGHRS and CDR2 is YFSETQ. The CDR3 DNA reads as TGCGCCAGCTCGGACACCGTAAAACACAATGAGCAGTTCTTC. Protein: CASSDTVKHNEQFF.

The J gene is TRBJ2-2, the V gene TRBV9, with unresolved D. CDR1 SGDLS and CDR2 YYNGEE come from the germline V gene. The CDR3 loop spans 15 amino acids. Trimming removed 0 bases from V and 3 bases from J, with 9 bases in between. The CDR3: CASSVGYLDTGELFF. In nucleotides, the CDR3 is TGTGCCAGCAGCGTAGGGTATCTGGACACCGGGGAGCTGTTTTTT. Using reference TRBV9 and TRBJ2-2 for the parts outside the CDR3, the full variable domain is DSGVTQTPKHLITATGQRVTLRCSPRSGDLSVYWYQQSLDQGLQFLIQYYNGEERAKGNILERFSAQQFPDLHSELNLSSLELGDSALYFCASSVGYLDTGELFFGEGSRLTVL.

This clonotype was seen only a few times. J is TRBJ2-4 and V is TRBV29-1, with no clear D. The V end lost 0 bases, the J end lost 0 bases, and 9 bases lay between the germline ends. Germline V lookup: CDR1 SQVTM, CDR2 ANQGSEA. The CDR3 is 15 amino acids. CDR3 bases: TGCAGCGTTGAAGATCGCAGGTCAGCCAAAAACATTCAGTACTTC. It encodes CSVEDRRSAKNIQYF.

This clonotype turned up a few times. J is TRBJ2-3 and V is TRBV6-4; 7 bases are a match to TRBD2. V dropped 0 bases and J dropped 2; count of bases not matched to a gene: 5. The CDR3 sequence is 16 residues long. The germline CDR1 and CDR2 sequences are MRHNA and SNTAGT. For the CDR3, the DNA is TGTGCCAGCAGTGACTCTCCAAGCGGGAACACAGATACGCAGTATTTT. It specifies CASSDSPSGNTDTQYF.

This clonotype was detected only a few times. The gene calls are TRBV15 and TRBJ1-2; D uncertain. CDR3 size: 16 residues. Trimming removed 0 bases at V and 0 bases at J, with 11 bases between. Germline V gene data show CDR1 as LNHNV and CDR2 as YYDKDF (reference sequence). This CDR3 reads CATSRDLAGSNYGYTF. CDR3 bases: TGTGCCACCAGCAGAGATCTGGCAGGTTCTAACTATGGCTACACCTTC.

This clonotype was detected a few times. The V call is TRBV5-1, the J call TRBJ2-3; maybe TRBD2 (5 bases). V lost 2 bases to trimming and J lost 8 bases, with 9 bases between them. The CDR3 consists of 12 residues. CDR1 is SGHRS and CDR2 is YFSETQ in the germline V gene. This CDR3 is CASSFHEGTQYF. For the CDR3, the DNA is TGCGCCAGCAGCTTTCATGAGGGTACGCAGTATTTT.

This clonotype was detected only a few times. The V and J genes are TRBV24-1 and TRBJ2-7; no firm D call. CDR1 and CDR2 (germline): KGHDR, SFDVKD. V lost 3 bases to trimming and J lost 2 bases, with 13 bases between them. The CDR3 is made up of 15 amino acids. The CDR3 sequence: CATSDTAVRPYEQYF. CDR3 DNA sequence: TGTGCCACCAGTGATACTGCCGTTCGGCCCTACGAGCAGTACTTC.

This clonotype was counted only a few times. V is TRBV7-9 and J is TRBJ2-3; D not certain. The CDR3 has 13 amino acids. CDR1 SEHNR and CDR2 FQNEAQ come from the germline V gene (reference sequence). Trimming cost V 5 bases and J 1 base, with 7 bases left between them. CDR3 nucleotide sequence: TGTGCCAGCAGCCCGATCCGCACAGATACGCAGTATTTT. Its translation is CASSPIRTDTQYF.

This rearrangement joins TRBV4-1 to TRBJ2-7, with a possible D match to TRBD2 (6 bases). The CDR3 length is 16 residues. V dropped 0 bases and J dropped 0 bases, with 12 bases sitting between them. Germline V CDR1 and CDR2: MGHRA, YSYEKL. The CDR3 loop reads CASSQDLAGYSYEQYF. The CDR3 DNA reads TGCGCCAGCAGCCAAGATTTGGCGGGGTACTCCTACGAGCAGTACTTC.

The chain recombines TRBV5-1 with TRBJ2-3; the D is unclear. Germline CDR1 SGHRS, CDR2 YFSETQ. The CDR3 has 15 residues. The V and J ends lost 0 bases and 0 bases respectively, with 8 bases between them. The CDR3 reads CASSLGPTSTDTQYF. In DNA, the CDR3 is TGCGCCAGCAGCTTGGGGCCGACTAGCACAGATACGCAGTATTTT.

The chain joins TRBV24-1 to TRBJ2-1, with D possibly matching TRBD1 (5 bases). The CDR3 sequence is 13 residues long. Germline V lookup: CDR1 KGHDR, CDR2 SFDVKD. V was clipped by 5 bases and J by 7 bases, with 11 bases between them. DNA of the CDR3: TGTGCCACCAGTGGGATGGGGCGGAATGAGCAGTTCTTC. Its translation: CATSGMGRNEQFF.

The CDR3 spells CASSGASGTQETQYF. The CDR3 DNA is TGTGCCAGCAGCGGGGCTAGCGGAACCCAAGAGACCCAGTACTTC. J is TRBJ2-5 and V is TRBV11-3; 7 positions agree with TRBD2. V was pared by 5 bases and J by 1 base, with 7 bases of the junction left unmatched. Germline lookup yields CDR1 SGHNT and CDR2 YENEEA. CDR3 length: 15 amino acids. The entire variable domain, with the rest obtained from reference TRBV11-3 and TRBJ2-5, is as follows: EAGVVQSPRYKIIEKKQPVAFWCNPISGHNTLYWYLQNLGQGPELLIRYENEEAVDDSQLPKDRFSAERLKGVDSTLKIQPAELGDSAVYLCASSGASGTQETQYFGPGTRLLVL.